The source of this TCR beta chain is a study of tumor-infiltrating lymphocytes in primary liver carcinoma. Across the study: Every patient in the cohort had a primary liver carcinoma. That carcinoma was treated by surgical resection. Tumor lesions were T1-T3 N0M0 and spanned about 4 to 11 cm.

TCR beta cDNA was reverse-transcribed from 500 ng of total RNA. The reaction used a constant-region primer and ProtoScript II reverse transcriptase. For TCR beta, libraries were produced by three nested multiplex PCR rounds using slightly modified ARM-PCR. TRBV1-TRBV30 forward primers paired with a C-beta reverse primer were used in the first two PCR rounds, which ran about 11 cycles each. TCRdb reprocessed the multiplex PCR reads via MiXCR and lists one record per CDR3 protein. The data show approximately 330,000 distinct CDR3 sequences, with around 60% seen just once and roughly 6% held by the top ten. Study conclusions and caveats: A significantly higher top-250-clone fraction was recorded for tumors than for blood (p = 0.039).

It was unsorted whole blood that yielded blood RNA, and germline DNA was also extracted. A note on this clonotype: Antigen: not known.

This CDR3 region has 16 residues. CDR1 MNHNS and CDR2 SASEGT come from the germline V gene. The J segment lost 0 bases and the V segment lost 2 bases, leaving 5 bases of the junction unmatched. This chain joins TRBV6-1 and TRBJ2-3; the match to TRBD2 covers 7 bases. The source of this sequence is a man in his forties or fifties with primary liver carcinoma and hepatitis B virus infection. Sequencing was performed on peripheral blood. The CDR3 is CASSEFPSGSTDTQYF. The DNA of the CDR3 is TGTGCCAGCAGTGAATTCCCTAGCGGAAGCACAGATACGCAGTATTTT.